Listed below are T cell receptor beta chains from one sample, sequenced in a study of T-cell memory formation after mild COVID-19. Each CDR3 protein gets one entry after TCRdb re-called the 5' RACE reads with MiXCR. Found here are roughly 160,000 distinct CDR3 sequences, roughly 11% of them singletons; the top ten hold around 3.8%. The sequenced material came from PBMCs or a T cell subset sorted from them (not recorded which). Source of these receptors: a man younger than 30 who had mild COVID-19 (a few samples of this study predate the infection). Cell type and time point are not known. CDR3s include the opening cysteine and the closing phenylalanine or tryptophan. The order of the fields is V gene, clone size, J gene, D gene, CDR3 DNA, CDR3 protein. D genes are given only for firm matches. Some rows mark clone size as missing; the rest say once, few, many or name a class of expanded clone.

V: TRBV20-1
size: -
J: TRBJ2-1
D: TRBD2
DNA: TGCAGTGCTAAGGTGGGGACTAGCGCCAATGAGCAGTTCTTC
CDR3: CSAKVGTSANEQFF

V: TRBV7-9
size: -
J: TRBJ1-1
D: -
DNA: TGTGCCAGCAGCCCGGGCAGGGAGGACACTGAAGCTTTCTTT
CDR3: CASSPGREDTEAFF

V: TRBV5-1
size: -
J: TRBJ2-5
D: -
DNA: TGCGCCAGCAGCTTTTCTGTGCAAGAGACCCAGTACTTC
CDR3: CASSFSVQETQYF

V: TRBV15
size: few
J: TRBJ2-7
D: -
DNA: TGTGCCACCAGCAGCCGGGGCCCCTACGAGCAGTACTTC
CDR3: CATSSRGPYEQYF

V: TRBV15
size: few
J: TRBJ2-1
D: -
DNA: TGTGCCACCAGCAGAGGATCGGCCACCTCGAATGAGCAGTTCTTC
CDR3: CATSRGSATSNEQFF

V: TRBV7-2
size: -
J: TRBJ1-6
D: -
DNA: TGTGCCAGCAGCTTAGTACAGAGTAATTCACCCCTCCACTTT
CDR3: CASSLVQSNSPLHF

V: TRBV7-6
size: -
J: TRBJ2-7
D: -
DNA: TGTGCCAGCAGTCAAGCGAACGGGGCGGGTATCGAGCAGTACTTC
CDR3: CASSQANGAGIEQYF

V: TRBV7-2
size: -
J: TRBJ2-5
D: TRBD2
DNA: TGTGCCAGCAGCTCGGCAAGCGGGGGGGTAGAGACCCAGTACTTC
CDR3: CASSSASGGVETQYF

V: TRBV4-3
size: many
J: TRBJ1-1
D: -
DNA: TGCGCCAGCAGCCAAGGCCGACAGGTCTTGAACACTGAAGCTTTCTTT
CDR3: CASSQGRQVLNTEAFF

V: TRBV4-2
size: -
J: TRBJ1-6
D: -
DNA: TGTGCCAGCAGCCAAGATCTTAGCTCCTATAATTCACCCCTCCACTTT
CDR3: CASSQDLSSYNSPLHF

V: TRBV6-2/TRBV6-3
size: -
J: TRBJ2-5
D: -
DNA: TGTGCCAGCAGGCCTCTGTGGGGCGGGACCCAGTACTTC
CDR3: CASRPLWGGTQYF

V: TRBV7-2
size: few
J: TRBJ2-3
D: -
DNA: TGTGCCAGCAGCTCCAATCCAGGGGCAGATACGCAGTATTTT
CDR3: CASSSNPGADTQYF

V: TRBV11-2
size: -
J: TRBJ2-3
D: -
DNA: TGTGCCAGCAGCTTAGTTTCCGCCACAGATACGCAGTATTTT
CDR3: CASSLVSATDTQYF

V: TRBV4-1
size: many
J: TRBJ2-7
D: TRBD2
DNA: TGCGCCAGCAGCCCGACTAGCGGGGGGGCCTCATACGAGCAGTACTTC
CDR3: CASSPTSGGASYEQYF

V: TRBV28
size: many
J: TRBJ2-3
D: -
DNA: TGTGCCAGCAGACACCCAGAACTGAGCACAGATACGCAGTATTTT
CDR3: CASRHPELSTDTQYF

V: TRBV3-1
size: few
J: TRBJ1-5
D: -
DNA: TGTGCCAGCAGCCAAGTTAATTCGGCAGGGAGTGAGGTCCAGCATTTT
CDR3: CASSQVNSAGSEVQHF

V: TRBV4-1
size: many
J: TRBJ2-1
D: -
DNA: TGCGCCAGCAGCCGGAGACCGACAGAGAGCTCCTACAATGAGCAGTTCTTC
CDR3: CASSRRPTESSYNEQFF

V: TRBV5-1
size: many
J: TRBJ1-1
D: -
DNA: TGCGCCAGCAGGATAGCCGGGACGGGCACTGAAGCTTTCTTT
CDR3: CASRIAGTGTEAFF

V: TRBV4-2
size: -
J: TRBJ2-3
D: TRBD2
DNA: TGTGCCAGCAGCCAAGTAGCGGGGTCGGGCACAGATACGCAGTATTTT
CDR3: CASSQVAGSGTDTQYF

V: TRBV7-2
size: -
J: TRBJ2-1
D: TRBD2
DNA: TGTGCCAGCAGCCCACTTTTAGCGGGGAGCTCCTACAATGAGCAGTTCTTC
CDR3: CASSPLLAGSSYNEQFF

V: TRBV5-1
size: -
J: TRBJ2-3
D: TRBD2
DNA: TGCGCCAGCGGCTACCAGGGACTAGCGGGGAGAATACCTAACCCCAGAAATTTAGATACGCAGTATTTT
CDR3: CASGYQGLAGRIPNPRNLDTQYF

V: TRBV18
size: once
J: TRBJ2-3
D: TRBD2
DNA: TGTGCCAGCTCACCGATCTCCGGGGGGGCAGTAGGCTCCACAGATACGCAGTATTTT
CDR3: CASSPISGGAVGSTDTQYF

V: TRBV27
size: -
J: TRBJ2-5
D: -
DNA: TGTGCCAGCAGTTTATGGGGTACGGAGACCCAGTACTTC
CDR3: CASSLWGTETQYF

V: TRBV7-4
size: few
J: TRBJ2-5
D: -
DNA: TGTGCCAGCAGCTTAGGGCTAGCCGAGACCCAGTACTTC
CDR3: CASSLGLAETQYF

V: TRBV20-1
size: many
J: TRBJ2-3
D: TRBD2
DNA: TGCAGTGCCCCGTTGGGGCTAGCGGGATTATCTAGCACAGATACGCAGTATTTT
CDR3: CSAPLGLAGLSSTDTQYF

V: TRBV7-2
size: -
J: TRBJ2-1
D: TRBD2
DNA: TGTGCCAGCAGAGGAGCGGGAATACAGTTCTTC
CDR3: CASRGAGIQFF

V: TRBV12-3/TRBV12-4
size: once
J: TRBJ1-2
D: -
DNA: TGTGCCAGCAGCCGCGCAGGGCCCGAAAGAGATGGCCACACCTTC
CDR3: CASSRAGPERDGHTF

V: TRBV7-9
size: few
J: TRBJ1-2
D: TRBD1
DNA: TGTGCCAGCAGCCGAGGGGGCGCCTATGGCTACACCTTC
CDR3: CASSRGGAYGYTF

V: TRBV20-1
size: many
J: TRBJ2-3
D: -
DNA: TGCAGTGCTAGGGCACCCGCTAAAAGGACAGATACGCAGTATTTT
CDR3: CSARAPAKRTDTQYF

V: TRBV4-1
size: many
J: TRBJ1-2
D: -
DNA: TGCGCCAGCAGCCAAGCCTACGCCTATGGCTACACCTTC
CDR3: CASSQAYAYGYTF

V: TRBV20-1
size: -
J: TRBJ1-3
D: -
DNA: TGCAGTGCTTCTCTACAGGGCCTTGGAAACACCATATATTTT
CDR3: CSASLQGLGNTIYF

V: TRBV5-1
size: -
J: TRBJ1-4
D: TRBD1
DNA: TGCGCCAGCAGCACCGGGACAGATATAAATGAAAAACTGTTTTTT
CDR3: CASSTGTDINEKLFF

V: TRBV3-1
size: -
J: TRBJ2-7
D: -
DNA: TGTGCCAGCAGCCAAGTTGGGACGTCTAGCTCCTACGAGCAGTACTTC
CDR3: CASSQVGTSSSYEQYF

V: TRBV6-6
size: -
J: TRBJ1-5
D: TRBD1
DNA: TGTGCCAGCAGCCGGTTTGAGGGACAGGGGGAAAGTCAGCCCCAGCATTTT
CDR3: CASSRFEGQGESQPQHF

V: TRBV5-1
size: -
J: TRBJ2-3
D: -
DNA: TGCGCCAGCGAACCGGGCTACACAGATACGCAGTATTTT
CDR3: CASEPGYTDTQYF

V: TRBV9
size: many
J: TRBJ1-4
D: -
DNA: TGTGCCAGCAGCGCCCGACATGGAGGAGCAACTAATGAAAAACTGTTTTTT
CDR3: CASSARHGGATNEKLFF

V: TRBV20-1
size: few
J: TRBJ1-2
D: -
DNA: TGCAGTGTCCCAGGCTGGATCTATGGCTACACCTTC
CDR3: CSVPGWIYGYTF

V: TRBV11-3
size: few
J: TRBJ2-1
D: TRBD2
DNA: TGTGCCAGCAGCTTAGCCCCGACTAGCGGGAATGAGCAGTTCTTC
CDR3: CASSLAPTSGNEQFF

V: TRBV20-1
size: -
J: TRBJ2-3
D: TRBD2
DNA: TGCAGTCTTGGGACTAGCGGAAACACAGATACGCAGTATTTT
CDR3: CSLGTSGNTDTQYF

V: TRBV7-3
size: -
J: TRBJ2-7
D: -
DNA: TGTGCCAGCAGCTTAAGTCGGGCCCAGGGCTACGAGCAGTACTTC
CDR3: CASSLSRAQGYEQYF

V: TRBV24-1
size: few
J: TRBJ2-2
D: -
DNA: TGTGCCACCAGTGATTTATGGCAGCACACCGGGGAGCTGTTTTTT
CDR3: CATSDLWQHTGELFF

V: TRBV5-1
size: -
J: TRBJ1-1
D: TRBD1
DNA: TGCGCCAGCAGCATGACAGGGGTGACTGAAGCTTTCTTT
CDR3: CASSMTGVTEAFF

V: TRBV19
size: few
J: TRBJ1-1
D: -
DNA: TGTGCCATCCCCCGGGGGGGGAACACTGAAGCTTTCTTT
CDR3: CAIPRGGNTEAFF

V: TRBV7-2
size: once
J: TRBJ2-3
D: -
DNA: TGTGCCAGCTTAATACAGGGTAGGAGCACAGATACGCAGTATTTT
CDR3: CASLIQGRSTDTQYF